Listed here are 24 T cell receptor beta chains from one sample, sequenced in a study of T cell changes during pregnancy in multiple sclerosis. Repertoires were generated with immunoSEQ multiplex PCR, while TCRdb's copy carries only in-frame clones and drops some. The sample lists 90,000 to 95,000 clones; about 91% were seen once. The source was peripheral blood, collected before pregnancy. The receptors shown here come from a female donor with multiple sclerosis, enrolled in a pregnancy study.

V usage is TRBV25-1 and J usage is TRBJ1-3; TRBD1 is a possible D gene (5 bases). V dropped 8 bases and J dropped 0 bases, with 17 bases sitting between them. The CDR3 contains 16 residues. Germline assignment: CDR1 MGHDK and CDR2 SYGVNS. For the CDR3, the DNA is TGTGCCAGCGAAACTTCCGACAGTTTCTCTGGAAACACCATATATTTT. This sequence encodes CASETSDSFSGNTIYF.

This chain joins TRBV9 and TRBJ1-5; D possibly corresponds to TRBD1 (5 bases). The CDR3 runs 13 residues. V lost 4 bases to trimming and J lost 4 bases, with 9 bases between them. Looked up from germline, CDR1 is SGDLS and CDR2 is YYNGEE. The CDR3 DNA reads as TGTGCCAGCAGCCATGGGGGGAATCAGCCCCAGCATTTT. Its translation: CASSHGGNQPQHF.

This chain uses TRBV9 with TRBJ2-2, with 7 positions matching TRBD1. The length of the CDR3 is 17 residues. Germline values: CDR1 SGDLS, CDR2 YYNGEE. Trimming took 4 bases from V and 5 from J; bases not matched to a gene: 14. This CDR3 is CASSPSLVEGATGELFF. The CDR3 bases are TGTGCCAGCAGCCCCAGCCTGGTAGAGGGGGCTACCGGGGAGCTGTTTTTT.

V is TRBV7-9 and J is TRBJ2-3, with D possibly TRBD1 on 5 matching bases. The CDR3 runs 15 residues. Looked up from germline, CDR1 is SEHNR and CDR2 is FQNEAQ (reference sequence). Trimming left V 6 bases short and J 3 bases short, with 16 bases between. This CDR3 is CASSTRGQGTDTQYF. DNA of the CDR3: TGTGCCAGCAGTACCCGTGGGCAGGGTACAGATACGCAGTATTTT.

The CDR3 reads CASSHLGGNYEQYF. DNA for the CDR3: TGCGCCAGCAGCCACCTAGGGGGCAACTACGAGCAGTACTTC. The rearrangement joins TRBV4-1 to TRBJ2-7; 7 nucleotides align to TRBD1. The CDR3 has 14 amino acids. The V and J ends lost 3 bases and 3 bases, in that order; junction bases with no gene match: 5. Looked up from germline, CDR1 is MGHRA and CDR2 is YSYEKL.

CDR3 DNA sequence: TGTGCCAGCAGCCCTAGCGGGGGGGCCCATGAGCAGTTCTTC. The encoded protein is CASSPSGGAHEQFF. This chain connects TRBV6-5 to TRBJ2-1; TRBD2 agrees at 12 bases. The CDR3 runs to 14 residues. V was clipped by 6 bases and J by 8 bases; unmatched bases: 5. From germline, CDR1 is MNHEY and CDR2 SVGAGI.

The chain employs TRBV11-2 and TRBJ2-1; TRBD1 agrees at 7 bases. Germline V CDR1 and CDR2: SGHAT, FQNNGV. J lost 8 bases, V lost 5 bases, and 3 bases had no gene match. The CDR3 spans 12 residues. The CDR3 reads CASSRQGYEQFF. In nucleotides, the CDR3 is TGTGCCAGCAGCAGACAGGGATATGAGCAGTTCTTC.

The chain employs TRBV27 and TRBJ2-7, with D possibly matching TRBD1 (5 bases). Germline CDR1 MNHEY, CDR2 SMNVEV (reference sequence). The CDR3 consists of 17 residues. Trimming shortened V by 2 bases and J by 3 bases, and 20 bases separated the two germline ends. CDR3 in amino acids: CASSLNGWGRIVYEQYF. CDR3 in DNA: TGTGCCAGCAGTTTAAACGGGTGGGGCAGGATAGTCTACGAGCAGTACTTC.

The chain has TRBV4-2 and TRBJ1-4; a weak D match, TRBD1 (6 bases). The V and J ends lost 2 bases and 6 bases respectively, with 13 bases between them. Germline assignment: CDR1 LGHNA and CDR2 YNFKEQ. The CDR3 contains 15 residues. The CDR3 region has the DNA TGTGCCAGCAGCCAAAGGATTCCAGGGGATGAAAAACTGTTTTTT. Translation gives CASSQRIPGDEKLFF.

This clone was picked up one time. V gene TRBV19 combines with J gene TRBJ2-1; the match to TRBD2 covers 7 bases. The junction had 24 bases not matched to a gene; V was cut back by 1 base and J by 6 bases. This CDR3 is 21 amino acids long. The germline V gene has CDR1 LNHDA and CDR2 SQIVND (reference sequence). CDR3 sequence: CASSIVPWSLAAPPGGNEQFF. As DNA, the CDR3 is TGTGCCAGTAGTATAGTTCCTTGGAGCCTAGCGGCTCCACCCGGGGGCAATGAGCAGTTCTTC.

The chain carries TRBV10-3 and TRBJ1-2; D possibly corresponds to TRBD1 (6 bases). The CDR3 is 15 residues long. CDR1 and CDR2 from the germline V gene are ENHRY and SYGVKD. V shed 0 bases and J shed 2 bases, with 10 bases lying between them. The CDR3 reads CAISESRQANYGYTF. DNA for the CDR3: TGTGCCATCAGTGAGTCGCGACAGGCAAACTATGGCTACACCTTC.

The V gene is TRBV19, the J gene TRBJ2-1, with 10 bases fitting TRBD2. V lost 10 bases and J lost 5; bases outside the gene matches: 14. Germline CDR1 LNHDA, CDR2 SQIVND (reference sequence). The CDR3 runs 16 residues. The CDR3 protein is CATALISGGANNEQFF. CDR3 DNA sequence: TGTGCCACCGCCCTGATCAGCGGGGGGGCCAACAATGAGCAGTTCTTC.

The V and J genes are TRBV19 and TRBJ1-1; D ambiguous. The germline CDR1 and CDR2 sequences are LNHDA and SQIVND (reference sequence). There are 13 residues in the CDR3. Trimming shortened V by 7 bases and J by 1 base, and 10 bases separated the two germline ends. CDR3 region: CASTPRANTEAFF. The CDR3 DNA reads TGTGCCAGTACCCCGCGAGCGAACACTGAAGCTTTCTTT.

The chain employs TRBV30 and TRBJ1-5; D unclear. Germline loops: CDR1 GTSNPN, CDR2 SVGIG (reference sequence). Trimming removed 0 bases at V and 9 bases at J, with 9 bases between. The CDR3 loop spans 12 amino acids. The CDR3 DNA reads TGTGCCTGGAGTGTACAGCTTCGGCCCCAGCATTTT. Translating gives CAWSVQLRPQHF.

The count of this clone is one. The chain employs TRBV4-1 and TRBJ2-3, with 9 bases aligning to TRBD2. The CDR3 contains 16 residues. From germline, CDR1 is MGHRA and CDR2 YSYEKL. V was pared by 4 bases and J by 2 bases, with 7 bases of the junction left unmatched. Written as DNA, the CDR3 is TGCGCCAGCAGCCGAATAGCGGGGGCCCTCACAGATACGCAGTATTTT. Translated: CASSRIAGALTDTQYF.

This chain joins TRBV9 and TRBJ2-3, with TRBD2 identical over 7 bases. The CDR3 loop spans 16 amino acids. V lost 2 bases to trimming and J lost 4 bases; unmatched junction nucleotides: 10. Germline values: CDR1 SGDLS, CDR2 YYNGEE. CDR3 nucleotides: TGTGCCAGCAGCGTCCTACAGGCGGGAGTTGCAGATACGCAGTATTTT. Its translation: CASSVLQAGVADTQYF.

CDR3 sequence: CAISRSTDTQYF. In DNA, the CDR3 is TGTGCCATCAGTCGTAGCACAGATACGCAGTATTTT. The chain uses TRBV10-3 and TRBJ2-3; D uncertain. V was clipped by 5 bases and J by 0 bases, with 3 bases between them. Per germline, CDR1 ENHRY and CDR2 SYGVKD. The CDR3 runs to 12 residues.

The CDR3 loop reads CASSESRVVPNTIYF. CDR3 in DNA: TGTGCCAGCAGTGAATCTAGAGTAGTCCCAAACACCATATATTTT. The genes are TRBV25-1 and TRBJ1-3; D is unclear. V lost 1 base and J 6 bases, leaving 13 bases between the germline ends. Per germline, CDR1 MGHDK and CDR2 SYGVNS. The CDR3 sequence is 15 residues long.

This chain joins TRBV10-3 and TRBJ1-2; 7 nucleotides match TRBD1. This CDR3 is 14 amino acids long. The germline V gene has CDR1 ENHRY and CDR2 SYGVKD. V shed 2 bases and J 7 bases; nucleotides not matched to a gene: 7. The CDR3 DNA reads TGTGCCATCAGTGAGGAACTGACAGGGAGTGGCTACACCTTC. Encoded protein: CAISEELTGSGYTF.

The genes are TRBV10-1 and TRBJ2-7, with 9 bases that match TRBD1. Germline loops: CDR1 WNHNN, CDR2 SYGVQD (reference sequence). The CDR3 has 15 residues. The V gene end was trimmed by 2 bases and the J gene end by 6 bases; junction bases not matched to a gene: 8. The CDR3 nucleotides are TGCGCCAGCAGTGAGCTCGGGACAGGGAAAGTCGAGCAGTACTTC. Its protein is CASSELGTGKVEQYF.

This chain uses TRBV9 with TRBJ2-6; 7 positions agree with TRBD1. Germline trimming cut 6 bases from V and 0 bases from J; bases unmatched to any gene: 6. CDR1 is SGDLS, CDR2 YYNGEE, per germline. The CDR3 loop spans 16 amino acids. CDR3 region: CASTSGQFSGANVLTF. CDR3 DNA: TGTGCCAGCACCTCGGGACAGTTCTCTGGGGCCAACGTCCTGACTTTC.

V usage is TRBV7-3 and J usage is TRBJ2-7; TRBD2 matches at 9 bases. There are 15 residues in the CDR3. Trimming removed 5 bases from V and 2 bases from J; junction bases left unmatched: 7. CDR1 is SGHTA, CDR2 FQGTGA, per germline. The CDR3 DNA is TGTGCCAGCAGCCGGGCGGGAGGGCCCCCCTACGAGCAGTACTTC. It specifies CASSRAGGPPYEQYF.

This clone was detected a few times. J is TRBJ1-1 and V is TRBV29-1, with D tentatively TRBD1 (5 bases). CDR1 SQVTM and CDR2 ANQGSEA come from the germline V gene. CDR3 length: 13 residues. Between the trimmed V and J ends, which lost 4 bases and 1 base, there was a span of 10 bases. CDR3 DNA: TGCAGCGTTGGGGGACTTCCGAACACTGAAGCTTTCTTT. Its protein is CSVGGLPNTEAFF.

The chain couples TRBV7-9 to TRBJ2-3; 13 bases align to TRBD2. V trimming: 9 bases; J trimming: 4 bases; junction bases outside the gene matches: 4. This CDR3 has 14 amino acids. Germline-derived CDR1 and CDR2 are SEHNR and FQNEAQ (reference sequence). The CDR3 is CASMTSGRPDTQYF. Written as DNA, the CDR3 is TGTGCCAGTATGACTAGCGGGAGGCCAGATACGCAGTATTTT.